A single sample is the source of the 4 T cell receptor beta chains below, sequenced in a study of blood T cell repertoires in COVID-19. Profiled with immunoSEQ multiplex PCR; TCRdb holds only in-frame clones, not every one. The data show over 150,000 clones, roughly 82% seen once. The specimen was peripheral blood. These receptor sequences come from a human donor in a cohort sampled during active COVID-19.

The chain carries TRBV6-5 and TRBJ1-5, with a weak D call TRBD1 (5 bases). V was pared by 6 bases and J by 0 bases, with 12 bases between. Germline V CDR1 and CDR2: MNHEY, SVGAGI. The CDR3 is 15 amino acids. DNA of the CDR3: TGTGCCAGCAGCTCAAGGGGCCATAGCAATCAGCCCCAGCATTTT. Translated, it gives CASSSRGHSNQPQHF.

This chain uses TRBV5-4 with TRBJ2-2; a possible D gene is TRBD1 (5 bases). Deletions cut 3 bases from V and 6 bases from J, with 12 bases between. CDR3 length: 14 residues. Germline loops: CDR1 SGHNT, CDR2 YYREEE (reference sequence). The CDR3 nucleotides are TGTGCCAGCAGCTATGGGGCTCGTCCCGGGGAGCTGTTTTTT. This gives the protein CASSYGARPGELFF. Combining the CDR3 with reference TRBV5-4 and TRBJ2-2 gives the whole variable domain ETGVTQSPTHLIKTRGQQVTLRCSSQSGHNTVSWYQQALGQGPQFIFQYYREEENGRGNFPPRFSGLQFPNYSSELNVNALELDDSALYLCASSYGARPGELFFGEGSRLTVL.

The chain uses TRBV18 and TRBJ2-3; D remains ambiguous. Germline V gene sequence: CDR1 KGHSH, CDR2 LQKENI. The CDR3 spans 17 residues. V lost 5 bases, J lost 1 base, and 19 bases lay in between. Here the CDR3 reads CASSATVGSSGTDTQYF. The CDR3 nucleotides read TGTGCCAGCTCAGCCACGGTCGGGTCTTCTGGCACAGATACGCAGTATTTT.

The table lists this clone with a few counts. V and J are TRBV25-1 and TRBJ1-2, with D unresolved. The CDR3 spans 13 residues. Looked up from germline, CDR1 is MGHDK and CDR2 is SYGVNS. V lost 3 bases and J 5 bases, leaving 10 bases between the germline ends. As DNA, the CDR3 is TGTGCCAGCAGTGACCACAGCCAGTATGGCTACACCTTC. Translated: CASSDHSQYGYTF.